The clone carrying this T cell receptor beta chain was seen once. Its antigen is not known. The germline V gene has CDR1 MDHEN and CDR2 SYDVKM. The CDR3 length is 11 residues. The V gene end was trimmed by 10 bases and the J gene end by 4 bases; junction bases not matched to a gene: 2. This sample is drawn from a study of T cell responses to AZD1222 COVID-19 vaccine. Broader study findings: When two AZD1222 doses had been given, Spike-specific TCR breadth and depth rose.

Here immunoSEQ multiplex PCR was the method, and the copy in TCRdb shows in-frame clones only, minus some. Among about 140,000 clones listed, around nine tenths were seen once. The chain employs TRBV28 and TRBJ1-2; the match to TRBD1 covers 8 bases. The sequences come from peripheral blood, collected 28 days after the second AZD1222 dose. This receptor was taken from an adult who received the AZD1222 COVID-19 vaccine. CDR3 in amino acids: CATGTGYGYTF. In nucleotides, the CDR3 is TGTGCCACAGGGACAGGCTATGGCTACACCTTC.